The next 28 T cell receptor beta chains were all read from a single sample in a study of OX40 agonist ivuxolimab in advanced cancers. TCRdb keeps only in-frame clones here, not all; method: immunoSEQ multiplex PCR. The sample includes some 80,000 clones, 85% to 95% of them seen just once. Sequencing used CD4+ or CD8+ T cells sorted from blood, obtained in a trial of the OX40 agonist ivuxolimab. These receptors originate from an adult with an advanced solid tumor such as melanoma, head and neck, liver or kidney cancer.

DNA of the CDR3: TGTGCCTGGAGTTTCAGGGGGAAGGATGTACCCCTCCACTTT. Translating it yields CAWSFRGKDVPLHF. The chain uses TRBV30 and TRBJ1-6; 7 bases match TRBD1. The germline CDR1 and CDR2 sequences are GTSNPN and SVGIG (reference sequence). V was pared by 2 bases and J by 12 bases, with 10 bases of the junction left unmatched. The CDR3 consists of 14 residues.

The chain has TRBV18 and TRBJ1-2, with D unclear. Deletions cut 4 bases from V and 6 bases from J, with 15 bases between. The germline CDR1 and CDR2 sequences are KGHSH and LQKENI. The CDR3 runs 14 residues. CDR3 bases: TGTGCCAGCTCACTGGACTCCTTCAGTCATGGCTACACCTTC. It specifies CASSLDSFSHGYTF.

The V gene is TRBV11-2, the J gene TRBJ1-6; 9 nucleotides align to TRBD1. The CDR3 sequence is 15 residues long. Germline trimming cut 0 bases from V and 8 bases from J; bases unmatched to any gene: 2. Germline-derived CDR1 and CDR2 are SGHAT and FQNNGV. The CDR3 region is CASSLETGGHSPLHF. The CDR3 bases are TGTGCCAGCAGCTTAGAGACAGGGGGACATTCACCCCTCCACTTT.

The genes are TRBV29-1 and TRBJ1-2; TRBD1 matches at 9 bases. Unmatched junction bases numbered 11, after V lost 5 bases and J lost 7 bases. CDR1 is SQVTM, CDR2 ANQGSEA, per germline. The CDR3 runs 14 residues. The CDR3 is CSVRDRAPTAGYTF. The CDR3 nucleotides are TGCAGCGTTCGGGACAGGGCCCCGACAGCTGGCTACACCTTC.

This chain uses TRBV12-5 with TRBJ2-5; the D gene is possibly TRBD1 (5 bases). The last part of the DNA fits TRBJ2-7 better; the J call may be wrong. CDR1 is LGHNT, CDR2 FRNRAP, per germline. This CDR3 region has 14 residues. The CDR3: CASGLGHFPGEQYF. The CDR3 nucleotides are TGTGCTAGTGGTCTCGGACACTTCCCTGGCGAGCAGTACTTC.

The chain links TRBV5-4 to TRBJ2-5; TRBD1 aligns across 8 bases. The germline V gene encodes CDR1 SGHNT and CDR2 YYREEE (reference sequence). Trimming cost V 0 bases and J 5 bases; bases outside gene matches: 6. The CDR3 contains 15 residues. Here the CDR3 reads CASSLATAGGETQYF. Written as DNA, the CDR3 is TGTGCCAGCAGCTTGGCCACGGCAGGGGGCGAGACCCAGTACTTC.

The chain uses TRBV2 and TRBJ1-1; D remains unclear. Germline CDR1 is SNHLY and CDR2 is FYNNEI. This CDR3 is built from 13 residues. V was clipped by 1 base and J by 1 base, with 4 bases between them. In DNA, the CDR3 is TGTGCCAGCAGTGAAGGACCGAACACTGAAGCTTTCTTT. Translated, it gives CASSEGPNTEAFF.

The chain links TRBV6-1 to TRBJ1-1; 9 bases agree with TRBD1. V trimming: 7 bases; J trimming: 5 bases; junction bases outside the gene matches: 8. CDR3 size: 14 residues. The germline V gene has CDR1 MNHNS and CDR2 SASEGT. CDR3 region: CASTAGTGWTEAFF. Written as DNA, the CDR3 is TGTGCCAGCACCGCCGGGACAGGGTGGACTGAAGCTTTCTTT.

The genes are TRBV19 and TRBJ1-2, with TRBD1 identical over 10 bases. The CDR3 has 14 residues. In germline, CDR1 is LNHDA, CDR2 SQIVND (reference sequence). With 1 base clipped from V and 8 bases from J, the junction kept 4 bases outside the gene matches. The CDR3 DNA follows: TGTGCCAGTAGTATAGGGACAGGGGGTCGCGGCTACACCTTC. Residues: CASSIGTGGRGYTF.

This clone was found once. V and J are TRBV4-1 and TRBJ1-4; tentatively, D is TRBD1 (5 bases). Germline CDR1 MGHRA, CDR2 YSYEKL. V was trimmed by 4 bases and J by 7 bases, leaving 22 bases between them. This CDR3 spans 17 amino acids. Here the CDR3 reads CASSRQQGSSGSEKLFF. In DNA, the CDR3 is TGCGCCAGCAGCCGCCAGCAGGGCAGTTCGGGGAGTGAAAAACTGTTTTTT.

The J gene is TRBJ2-7, the V gene TRBV5-1; TRBD2 is a possible D gene (6 bases). The germline CDR1 and CDR2 sequences are SGHRS and YFSETQ. V was trimmed by 6 bases and J by 7 bases, leaving 17 bases between them. The CDR3 extends over 13 amino acids. CDR3 sequence: CASTGDGGGEQYF. The CDR3 DNA follows: TGCGCCAGCACCGGAGACGGTGGAGGGGAGCAGTACTTC.

The CDR3 DNA follows: TGTGCCAGCTCACCCGTCGGGGGGAACTATGGCTACACCTTC. It codes for CASSPVGGNYGYTF. V is TRBV18 and J is TRBJ1-2, with D perhaps matching TRBD1 (5 bases). V was pared by 3 bases and J by 2 bases, with 10 bases between. Germline V lookup: CDR1 KGHSH, CDR2 LQKENI. CDR3 size: 14 residues. Looking up the rest from reference TRBV18 and TRBJ1-2 gives the full variable domain: NAGVMQNPRHLVRRRGQEARLRCSPMKGHSHVYWYRQLPEEGLKFMVYLQKENIIDESGMPKERFSAEFPKEGPSILRIQQVVRGDSAAYFCASSPVGGNYGYTFGSGTRLTVV.

The CDR3 protein is CASSPRRTNEKLFF. Here the CDR3 DNA reads TGTGCCAGCTCACCCCGGCGTACTAATGAAAAACTGTTTTTT. The chain combines TRBV18 with TRBJ1-4; D ambiguous. The CDR3 has 14 amino acids. The V end lost 3 bases, the J end lost 2 bases, and 7 bases lay between the germline ends. Germline V gene lookup returns CDR1 KGHSH and CDR2 LQKENI.

The chain combines TRBV19 with TRBJ2-5, with 7 bases matching TRBD1. Germline CDR1 and CDR2: LNHDA and SQIVND (reference sequence). The CDR3 is 18 residues long. Germline trimming cut 3 bases from V and 0 bases from J; bases unmatched to any gene: 13. The CDR3 protein is CASSIPARAQGNQETQYF. CDR3 nucleotides: TGTGCCAGTAGTATCCCCGCCCGGGCACAGGGGAACCAAGAGACCCAGTACTTC.

The chain links TRBV30 to TRBJ1-2; D might be TRBD1 (6 bases). From germline, CDR1 is GTSNPN and CDR2 SVGIG (reference sequence). The CDR3 is 11 residues long. The germline V and J ends were trimmed by 8 bases and 2 bases, with 9 bases remaining between them. CDR3: CAQTGNYGYTF. The CDR3 DNA is TGTGCCCAAACAGGGAACTATGGCTACACCTTC.

V usage is TRBV7-2 and J usage is TRBJ1-6, with D possibly being TRBD1 (5 bases). Trimming cost V 4 bases and J 8 bases, with 15 bases left between them. Germline-derived CDR1 and CDR2 are SGHTA and FQGNSA. The CDR3 runs to 15 residues. For the CDR3, the DNA is TGTGCCAGCAGCTCTGGGCCGACAGTAGATTCACCCCTCCACTTT. Residues: CASSSGPTVDSPLHF.

This chain uses TRBV6-6 with TRBJ1-2, with D tentatively TRBD1 (6 bases). The CDR3 has 14 residues. V dropped 10 bases and J dropped 3 bases, with 18 bases sitting between them. Germline loops: CDR1 MNHNY, CDR2 SVGAGI (reference sequence). The CDR3 DNA follows: TGTGCCATCCAGCTCATGGGGGCCCACTATGGCTACACCTTC. Its protein is CAIQLMGAHYGYTF.

The chain combines TRBV23-1 with TRBJ2-7; unclear D gene. TRBV23-1 is flagged as an ORF with uncertain function. V was pared by 6 bases and J by 3 bases, with 18 bases between. The CDR3 length is 15 residues. CDR3: CASSRPTAPSYEQYF. The CDR3 nucleotides read TGCGCCAGCAGCCGTCCGACCGCACCAAGCTACGAGCAGTACTTC.

The chain joins TRBV5-1 to TRBJ2-1, with unresolved D. CDR1 is SGHRS and CDR2 is YFSETQ in the germline V gene. The CDR3 spans 13 residues. V lost 0 bases and J lost 5, with 6 bases in between. Here the CDR3 reads CASSLEVNNEQFF. CDR3 coding DNA: TGCGCCAGCAGCTTGGAAGTCAACAATGAGCAGTTCTTC.

V and J are TRBV30 and TRBJ1-4, with 7 bases aligning to TRBD1. The germline CDR1 and CDR2 sequences are GTSNPN and SVGIG (reference sequence). V lost 0 bases to trimming and J lost 6 bases; unmatched junction nucleotides: 4. This CDR3 spans 14 amino acids. DNA for the CDR3: TGTGCCTGGAGTGTAACAGGGGCTGATGAAAAACTGTTTTTT. Translating gives CAWSVTGADEKLFF. The full variable domain, completed using reference TRBV30 and TRBJ1-4, is SQTIHQWPATLVQPVGSPLSLECTVEGTSNPNLYWYRQAAGRGLQLLFYSVGIGQISSEVPQNLSASRPQDRQFILSSKKLLLSDSGFYLCAWSVTGADEKLFFGSGTQLSVL.

The chain couples TRBV5-8 to TRBJ1-5; TRBD1 matches 10 bases. The germline gives CDR1 SGHTS, CDR2 YDEGEE. V shed 3 bases, J shed 0 bases, and the junction held 6 bases outside the gene matches. This CDR3 spans 17 amino acids. CDR3 residues: CASSSWTGGNSNQPQHF. The CDR3 nucleotides are TGTGCCAGCAGCTCTTGGACAGGGGGGAATAGCAATCAGCCCCAGCATTTT.

The chain recombines TRBV19 with TRBJ1-3; no firm D call. V was clipped by 11 bases and J by 2 bases, with 13 bases between them. CDR1 and CDR2 from the germline V gene are LNHDA and SQIVND (reference sequence). The CDR3 has 13 amino acids. This CDR3 reads CAGGGRAGNTIYF. The CDR3 bases are TGTGCCGGAGGAGGGAGGGCTGGAAACACCATATATTTT. The full variable domain, completed using reference TRBV19 and TRBJ1-3, is DGGITQSPKYLFRKEGQNVTLSCEQNLNHDAMYWYRQDPGQGLRLIYYSQIVNDFQKGDIAEGYSVSREKKESFPLTVTSAQKNPTAFYLCAGGGRAGNTIYFGEGSWLTVV.

The chain uses TRBV6-6 and TRBJ2-5; D is unresolved. Between the trimmed V and J ends, which lost 6 bases and 4 bases, there was a span of 9 bases. Per the germline V gene, CDR1 is MNHNY and CDR2 is SVGAGI (reference sequence). CDR3 length equals 12 residues. The CDR3 DNA follows: TGTGCCAGCAGCGCCAGTGGAGAGACCCAGTACTTC. Translated: CASSASGETQYF.

The chain has TRBV15 and TRBJ2-7, with D possibly matching TRBD2 (6 bases). CDR1 and CDR2 from the germline V gene are LNHNV and YYDKDF (reference sequence). The CDR3 is 13 residues long. The ends were cut back, 4 bases at V and 2 bases at J, with 9 bases in the middle. The chain's CDR3 is CATSTGSPYEQYF. DNA of the CDR3: TGTGCCACCAGCACCGGGAGCCCCTACGAGCAGTACTTC.

The chain combines TRBV5-1 with TRBJ1-1; 8 bases fit TRBD1. CDR3 length equals 14 residues. The V gene's germline CDR1 is SGHRS and CDR2 YFSETQ. The V and J ends lost 4 bases and 4 bases, in that order; junction bases with no gene match: 6. Here the CDR3 reads CASSKDRAGTEAFF. DNA of the CDR3: TGCGCCAGCAGCAAGGACAGGGCGGGCACTGAAGCTTTCTTT.

The DNA for the CDR3 is TGTGCCAGCAGTCCTGGATGGGGGGCGAACACCGGGGAGCTGTTTTTT. It codes for CASSPGWGANTGELFF. This sequence joins TRBV27 and TRBJ2-2, with D perhaps TRBD2 (6 bases). Deletions cut 5 bases from V and 0 bases from J, with 13 bases between. The germline V gene has CDR1 MNHEY and CDR2 SMNVEV (reference sequence). This CDR3 comprises 16 residues.

This clone was detected only once. The chain carries TRBV27 and TRBJ2-5, with D unresolved. The germline CDR1 and CDR2 sequences are MNHEY and SMNVEV (reference sequence). The CDR3 sequence is 14 residues long. Deletions cut 1 base from V and 1 base from J, with 7 bases between. CDR3 DNA sequence: TGTGCCAGCAGTTTATTTGCCAGCCAAGAGACCCAGTACTTC. This gives the protein CASSLFASQETQYF.

The CDR3 DNA is TGTGCCAGCACGGGAGGGGGCGCGCCTTCCGGTGAAGCTTTCTTT. It specifies CASTGGGAPSGEAFF. The rearrangement joins TRBV6-5 to TRBJ1-1; TRBD1 matches at 7 bases. Trimming took 7 bases from V and 7 from J; bases not matched to a gene: 15. CDR3 length: 15 residues. CDR1 and CDR2 from the germline V gene are MNHEY and SVGAGI.